These 16 T cell receptor beta chains were sequenced from one sample in a study of cytomegalovirus exposure and HLA in healthy donors. PCR used 60 Vbeta primers and 13 Jbeta primers. Libraries were prepared by immunoSEQ multiplex PCR; TCRdb keeps only in-frame clonotypes and omits some of them. The sample includes tens of thousands of clones, about 77% of them seen just once. Sequencing input: PBMCs. Receptors originate from a female donor in good health and CMV-seronegative.

This chain connects TRBV9 to TRBJ2-5, with TRBD2 matching over 10 bases. Germline lookup yields CDR1 SGDLS and CDR2 YYNGEE. The CDR3 contains 19 residues. V was pared by 3 bases and J by 5 bases, with 19 bases of the junction left unmatched. The CDR3 region has the DNA TGTGCCAGCAGCGAGGGTGTGGCTAGCGGGAGTTTGAGGGCTGAGACCCAGTACTTC. It specifies CASSEGVASGSLRAETQYF.

The CDR3 here is CASRSSLANYEQYF. The CDR3 DNA sequence: TGTGCCAGCAGATCCTCGCTAGCGAACTACGAGCAGTACTTC. The J gene is TRBJ2-7, the V gene TRBV6-5; perhaps TRBD2 as D (6 bases). The CDR3 runs 14 residues. Germline V gene lookup returns CDR1 MNHEY and CDR2 SVGAGI. V lost 6 bases to trimming and J lost 3 bases, with 15 bases between them.

In this sample, this clone turned up once. This chain connects TRBV7-9 to TRBJ2-1, with D possibly matching TRBD1 (6 bases). V was pared by 5 bases and J by 5 bases, with 19 bases between. There are 16 residues in the CDR3. CDR1 SEHNR and CDR2 FQNEAQ come from the germline V gene (reference sequence). CDR3 protein: CASSNQQGTDHNEQFF. CDR3 coding DNA: TGTGCCAGCAGCAACCAACAGGGAACCGACCACAATGAGCAGTTCTTC. Full variable domain (outside the CDR3, taken from reference TRBV7-9 and TRBJ2-1): DTGVSQNPRHKITKRGQNVTFRCDPISEHNRLYWYRQTLGQGPEFLTYFQNEAQLEKSRLLSDRFSAERPKGSFSTLEIQRTEQGDSAMYLCASSNQQGTDHNEQFFGPGTRLTVL.

This chain links TRBV2 with TRBJ2-4; 8 nucleotides align to TRBD2. This CDR3 has 16 residues. Germline-derived CDR1 and CDR2 are SNHLY and FYNNEI. The V gene end was trimmed by 6 bases and the J gene end by 6 bases; junction bases not matched to a gene: 13. The chain's CDR3 is CASRESLRGGLNIQYF. The CDR3 bases are TGTGCCAGCAGGGAGAGCCTCCGGGGGGGCTTAAACATTCAGTACTTC.

This chain links TRBV6-5 with TRBJ2-1; TRBD1 is a possible D gene (6 bases). This CDR3 has 14 amino acids. Trimming stripped 6 bases from V and 3 bases from J, with 12 bases between. Germline V lookup: CDR1 MNHEY, CDR2 SVGAGI. The CDR3 DNA reads TGTGCCAGCAGGCTAACAGGGATCTACAATGAGCAGTTCTTC. Its protein is CASRLTGIYNEQFF.

V and J are TRBV28 and TRBJ2-1, with TRBD2 matching over 7 bases. V gave up 8 bases and J gave up 9 bases; unmatched junction bases: 16. The CDR3 extends over 15 amino acids. Germline CDR1 and CDR2: MDHEN and SYDVKM. This chain's CDR3 is CASLGSAPREGEQFF. For the CDR3, the DNA is TGTGCCAGCCTGGGTTCCGCCCCGAGGGAGGGTGAGCAGTTCTTC.

The chain carries TRBV11-1 and TRBJ1-6, with D perhaps matching TRBD1 (6 bases). Germline lookup yields CDR1 SGHAT and CDR2 FQDESV (reference sequence). V lost 4 bases to trimming and J lost 3 bases, with 10 bases between them. CDR3 size: 15 residues. The CDR3 nucleotides read TGTGCCAGCAGCTCCCGGGACAACTATAATTCACCCCTCCACTTT. Amino acid sequence: CASSSRDNYNSPLHF.

The CDR3 DNA sequence: TGTGCCAGCAGCAAACAGGGGGCTTATAATTCACCCCTCCACTTT. As protein: CASSKQGAYNSPLHF. This sequence joins TRBV7-9 and TRBJ1-6; TRBD1 matches at 9 bases. Germline V gives CDR1 SEHNR, CDR2 FQNEAQ (reference sequence). The CDR3 runs 15 residues. The junction had 3 bases not matched to a gene; V was cut back by 5 bases and J by 4 bases.

J is TRBJ2-3 and V is TRBV2; the match to TRBD2 covers 14 bases. The CDR3 is made up of 16 amino acids. Looked up from germline, CDR1 is SNHLY and CDR2 is FYNNEI. Unmatched junction bases numbered 4, after V lost 4 bases and J lost 4 bases. This chain's CDR3 is CASSAGTSGSADTQYF. CDR3 nucleotides: TGTGCCAGCAGTGCTGGGACTAGCGGGAGCGCAGATACGCAGTATTTT.

The chain joins TRBV28 to TRBJ2-3; maybe TRBD2 (5 bases). Germline V lookup: CDR1 MDHEN, CDR2 SYDVKM. V was clipped by 2 bases and J by 2 bases, with 17 bases between them. The CDR3 covers 17 residues. CDR3 nucleotides: TGTGCCAGCAGTTTAGTCGTGGCGGGCGGGCTCACAGATACGCAGTATTTT. Amino acids: CASSLVVAGGLTDTQYF.

This clone was recorded once. At one boundary the junction diverges from the germline segment, which might be a read error. This chain connects TRBV7-9 to TRBJ2-7, with a tentative D call TRBD2 (6 bases). Germline CDR1 SEHNR, CDR2 FQNEAQ (reference sequence). The CDR3 spans 15 residues. CDR3 region: CSSSHSPGLYYEQYF. CDR3 in DNA: TGTTCCAGCAGCCATTCGCCGGGACTTTACTACGAGCAGTACTTC.

The CDR3 nucleotides are TGTGCCAGCAGTTTAATGCAGGGGGCGTACGAGCAGTACTTC. Translating gives CASSLMQGAYEQYF. The genes are TRBV28 and TRBJ2-7; 8 bases line up with TRBD1. V gave up 2 bases and J gave up 4 bases; unmatched junction bases: 4. Germline V gives CDR1 MDHEN, CDR2 SYDVKM. The CDR3 covers 14 residues.

This chain uses TRBV29-1 with TRBJ2-5; D is uncertain. The germline V gene has CDR1 SQVTM and CDR2 ANQGSEA. Trimming left V 6 bases short and J 11 bases short, with 7 bases between. The CDR3 totals 8 residues. CDR3 coding DNA: TGCAGCGTCCCCGTTCAGTACTTC. This translates into CSVPVQYF.

This chain links TRBV5-1 with TRBJ2-1, with 7 bases that match TRBD2. CDR3 length: 15 residues. Germline CDR1 and CDR2: SGHRS and YFSETQ. Unmatched junction bases numbered 5, after V lost 1 base and J lost 4 bases. The CDR3 nucleotides are TGCGCCAGCAGCTTGATGGCGGGGGTATACAATGAGCAGTTCTTC. It specifies CASSLMAGVYNEQFF.

This rearrangement joins TRBV19 to TRBJ2-1, with 10 bases matching TRBD1. CDR3 length: 17 residues. V trimming: 6 bases; J trimming: 8 bases; junction bases outside the gene matches: 16. The germline V gene has CDR1 LNHDA and CDR2 SQIVND (reference sequence). CDR3 region: CASSPLRGTGVSDEQFF. The DNA of the CDR3 is TGTGCCAGTAGCCCCCTCAGGGGGACAGGGGTATCGGATGAGCAGTTCTTC.

This chain connects TRBV19 to TRBJ1-1, with D maybe TRBD1 (5 bases). The CDR3 has 14 amino acids. Looked up from germline, CDR1 is LNHDA and CDR2 is SQIVND (reference sequence). The V and J ends lost 5 bases and 5 bases respectively, with 15 bases between them. The DNA of the CDR3 is TGTGCCAGTAGTCACACCGGGACTCCAACTGAAGCTTTCTTT. Protein sequence: CASSHTGTPTEAFF.